This TCR beta chain was recovered during a study of OX40 agonist ivuxolimab in advanced cancers. V gave up 5 bases and J gave up 6 bases, with 10 bases separating them. The CDR3 runs 12 residues. Germline lookup yields CDR1 MDHEN and CDR2 SYDVKM. Whole-study findings and limits: In general, CD8+ T cells held more expanded clones than CD4+ did, on average.

Points on this clone: Its antigen is currently unknown.

The protocol was immunoSEQ multiplex PCR, while the TCRdb copy is restricted to in-frame clones and leaves out a portion. The data show around 36,000 clones, with approximately 79% seen just once and 13% to 15% held by the top ten. The rearrangement links TRBV28 to TRBJ1-1; D is unclear. This material consisted of CD4+ or CD8+ T cells sorted from blood, taken in a trial of the OX40 agonist ivuxolimab. The sequence came from an adult with an advanced solid tumor such as melanoma, head and neck, liver or kidney cancer. CDR3 DNA sequence: TGTGCCAGCAGTCTTTTTGGCCCTGAAGCTTTCTTT. It translates to CASSLFGPEAFF.